One and the same sample provided the 13 T cell receptor beta chains below, sequenced in a study of blood T cells in healthy people across ages. Alongside a J-beta primer mix, a sample-barcoded 5' primer served in a second PCR lasting about 7 to 11 cycles. TCRdb called the 5' RACE reads again in MiXCR, with one record for every CDR3 protein. The repertoire has roughly 1,500,000 distinct CDR3 sequences, roughly a third of them found once; the top ten carry 11%. The sequencing sample was made of blood. Receptors were obtained from a woman aged 25 to 45 in good health.

This rearrangement joins TRBV12-3 or TRBV12-4 to TRBJ2-7; 7 bases align to TRBD1. The CDR3 totals 15 residues. Trimming at V came to 3 bases and at J to 4 bases, leaving 9 bases not matched to a gene. The CDR3 sequence is CASSFGTGARYEQYF. Written as DNA, the CDR3 is TGTGCCAGCAGTTTCGGAACAGGGGCGCGGTACGAGCAGTACTTC.

This clonotype was observed once. Here the CDR3 reads CASSFHLGEDNEQFF. CDR3 DNA: TGTGCCAGCAGCTTCCATCTGGGTGAGGACAATGAGCAGTTCTTC. This sequence joins TRBV7-9 and TRBJ2-1, with D hard to call. CDR1 SEHNR and CDR2 FQNEAQ come from the germline V gene (reference sequence). The length of the CDR3 is 15 residues. V lost 3 bases, J lost 5 bases, and 14 bases lay in between.

This clonotype was observed a few times. V usage is TRBV27 and J usage is TRBJ1-2, with TRBD1 matching over 7 bases. Looked up from germline, CDR1 is MNHEY and CDR2 is SMNVEV (reference sequence). V shed 2 bases, J shed 7 bases, and the junction held 4 bases outside the gene matches. The CDR3 contains 13 residues. The CDR3 DNA sequence: TGTGCCAGCAGTTTACGGACAGGAAGTGGCTACACCTTC. Its translation: CASSLRTGSGYTF.

This clonotype was observed a single time. The chain combines TRBV10-3 with TRBJ2-2; D is unclear. The CDR3 covers 13 residues. Germline V lookup: CDR1 ENHRY, CDR2 SYGVKD. Trimming stripped 4 bases from V and 9 bases from J, with 12 bases between. The CDR3, as DNA: TGTGCCATCAGTGGCTCCGAGGCCCGGGAGCTGTTTTTT. Translated: CAISGSEARELFF.

This clonotype was recorded once. The chain links TRBV6-6 to TRBJ2-1, with 8 positions matching TRBD1. The V gene's germline CDR1 is MNHNY and CDR2 SVGAGI (reference sequence). CDR3 length: 16 residues. V was clipped by 4 bases and J by 5 bases; unmatched bases: 10. The CDR3 region is CASSWGLGQGNNEQFF. The CDR3 bases are TGTGCCAGCAGTTGGGGCTTAGGACAGGGTAACAATGAGCAGTTCTTC.

Comments on this clonotype: This may arise from a read error, as a much more abundant clone is one base away. The chain has TRBV5-1 and TRBJ2-3; D not resolved. This CDR3 has 13 amino acids. Germline CDR1 is SGHRS and CDR2 is YFSETQ. Trimming removed 7 bases at V and 2 bases at J, with 11 bases between. In nucleotides, the CDR3 is TGCGCCAGCGGCTCCTCTCTCACAGATACGCAGTATTTT. Its protein is CASGSSLTDTQYF. Supplemented by reference TRBV5-1 and TRBJ2-3, the full variable domain reads KAGVTQTPRYLIKTRGQQVTLSCSPISGHRSVSWYQQTPGQGLQFLFEYFSETQRNKGNFPGRFSGRQFSNSRSEMNVSTLELGDSALYLCASGSSLTDTQYFGPGTRLTVL.

This clonotype occurred once. A junction boundary mismatches the germline segment, possibly from a read error. The CDR3 loop is CASSLVRTDAQYF. The DNA of the CDR3 is TGTGCCAGCAGTTTAGTAAGAACAGATGCGCAGTATTTT. This chain joins TRBV12-3 or TRBV12-4 and TRBJ2-3; no reliable D call. This CDR3 has 13 residues.

Concerning this clonotype: An end of the junction does not agree with germline; a read error may underlie this. The chain combines TRBV12-3 or TRBV12-4 with TRBJ1-2; the match to TRBD1 covers 10 bases. The CDR3 totals 15 residues. The CDR3 region has the DNA TGTGCCAGCAGTACCCCCGGGACAGGGGACTATAGCTACACCTTC. Translation: CASSTPGTGDYSYTF.

In this sample, this clonotype turned up a few times. The chain employs TRBV7-2 and TRBJ1-5; tentatively, D is TRBD1 (6 bases). The CDR3 covers 13 residues. In germline, CDR1 is SGHTA, CDR2 FQGNSA. V was trimmed by 5 bases and J by 7 bases, leaving 12 bases between them. The CDR3 loop is CASSRPGGQPQHF. CDR3 nucleotides: TGTGCCAGCAGCCGACCCGGGGGCCAGCCCCAGCATTTT.

The chain uses TRBV6-2 or TRBV6-3 and TRBJ2-1, with 11 bases matching TRBD2. The CDR3 loop spans 16 amino acids. Germline CDR1 reads MNHEY; CDR2 reads SVGEGT. V shed 6 bases and J 5 bases; nucleotides not matched to a gene: 9. The CDR3: CASRPTSGRLNNEQFF. CDR3 nucleotides: TGTGCCAGCAGACCTACTAGCGGGAGACTTAACAATGAGCAGTTCTTC.

The chain combines TRBV10-2 with TRBJ2-3, with D possibly matching TRBD1 (6 bases). V was pared by 6 bases and J by 2 bases, with 12 bases between. This CDR3 contains 14 residues. Germline V gene sequence: CDR1 WSHSY, CDR2 SAAADI. For the CDR3, the DNA is TGCGCCAGCAGCGGGACACCCGACACAGATACGCAGTATTTT. Translation: CASSGTPDTDTQYF.

The chain recombines TRBV7-3 with TRBJ2-2, with 9 bases lining up with TRBD1. After removal of 5 bases from V and 6 bases from J, the junction contained 10 bases not matched to a gene. This CDR3 region has 16 residues. Germline values: CDR1 SGHTA, CDR2 FQGTGA. CDR3 nucleotide sequence: TGTGCCAGCAGCAGGGGACAGGGAAACGGCCCCGGGGAGCTGTTTTTT. Translating gives CASSRGQGNGPGELFF.

This clonotype was found a few times. V is TRBV27 and J is TRBJ2-7, with 7 bases that match TRBD1. With V trimmed by 2 bases and J by 0 bases, 7 bases remained unmatched. This CDR3 has 16 residues. Per germline, CDR1 MNHEY and CDR2 SMNVEV (reference sequence). The CDR3 region has the DNA TGTGCCAGCAGTTTAGGTACAGGGGCTAGCTCCTACGAGCAGTACTTC. It translates to CASSLGTGASSYEQYF.